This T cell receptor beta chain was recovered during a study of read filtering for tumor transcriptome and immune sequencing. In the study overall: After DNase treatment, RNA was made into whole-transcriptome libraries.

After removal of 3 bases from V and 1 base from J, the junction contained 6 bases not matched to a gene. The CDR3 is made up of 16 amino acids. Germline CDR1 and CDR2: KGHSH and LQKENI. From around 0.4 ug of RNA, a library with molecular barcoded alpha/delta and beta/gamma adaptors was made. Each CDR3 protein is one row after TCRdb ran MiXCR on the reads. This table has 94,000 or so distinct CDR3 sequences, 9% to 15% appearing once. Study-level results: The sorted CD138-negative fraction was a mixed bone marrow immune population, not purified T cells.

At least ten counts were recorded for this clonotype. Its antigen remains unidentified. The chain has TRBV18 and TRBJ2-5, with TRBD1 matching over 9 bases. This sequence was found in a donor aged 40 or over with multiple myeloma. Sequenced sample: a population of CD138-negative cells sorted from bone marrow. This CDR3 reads CASSPRDRDRQETQYF. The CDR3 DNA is TGTGCCAGCTCACCCCGGGACAGGGACCGCCAAGAGACCCAGTACTTC.